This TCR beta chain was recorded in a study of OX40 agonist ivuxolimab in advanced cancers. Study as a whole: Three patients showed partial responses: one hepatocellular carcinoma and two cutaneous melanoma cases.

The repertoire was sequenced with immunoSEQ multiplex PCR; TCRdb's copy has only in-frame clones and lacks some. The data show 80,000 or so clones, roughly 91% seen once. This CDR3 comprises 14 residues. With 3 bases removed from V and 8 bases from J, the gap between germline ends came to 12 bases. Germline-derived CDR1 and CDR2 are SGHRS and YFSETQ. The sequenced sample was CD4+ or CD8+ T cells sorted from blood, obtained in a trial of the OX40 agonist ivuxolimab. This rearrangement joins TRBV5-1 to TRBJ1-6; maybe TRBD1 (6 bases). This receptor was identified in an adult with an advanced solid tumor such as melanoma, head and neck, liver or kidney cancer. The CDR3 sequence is CASSSHREDSPLHF. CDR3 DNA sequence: TGCGCCAGCAGCTCACACAGGGAGGATTCACCCCTCCACTTT. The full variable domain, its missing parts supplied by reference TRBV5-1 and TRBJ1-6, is KAGVTQTPRYLIKTRGQQVTLSCSPISGHRSVSWYQQTPGQGLQFLFEYFSETQRNKGNFPGRFSGRQFSNSRSEMNVSTLELGDSALYLCASSSHREDSPLHFGNGTRLTVT.